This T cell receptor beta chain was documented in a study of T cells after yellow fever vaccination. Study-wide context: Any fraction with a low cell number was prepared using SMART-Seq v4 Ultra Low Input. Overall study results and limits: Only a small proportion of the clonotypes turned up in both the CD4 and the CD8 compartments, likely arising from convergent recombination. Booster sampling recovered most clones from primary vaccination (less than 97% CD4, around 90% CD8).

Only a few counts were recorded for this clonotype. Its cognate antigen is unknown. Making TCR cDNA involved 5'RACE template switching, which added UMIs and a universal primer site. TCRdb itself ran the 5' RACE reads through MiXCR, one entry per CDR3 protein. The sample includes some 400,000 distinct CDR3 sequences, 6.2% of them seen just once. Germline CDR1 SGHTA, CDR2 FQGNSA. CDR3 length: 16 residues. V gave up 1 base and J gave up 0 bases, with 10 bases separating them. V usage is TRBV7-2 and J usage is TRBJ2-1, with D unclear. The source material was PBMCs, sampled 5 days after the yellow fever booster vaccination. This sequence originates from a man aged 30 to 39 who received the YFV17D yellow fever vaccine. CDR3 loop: CASSLVGSSSYNEQFF. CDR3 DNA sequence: TGTGCCAGCAGCTTAGTCGGGTCGAGCTCCTACAATGAGCAGTTCTTC.